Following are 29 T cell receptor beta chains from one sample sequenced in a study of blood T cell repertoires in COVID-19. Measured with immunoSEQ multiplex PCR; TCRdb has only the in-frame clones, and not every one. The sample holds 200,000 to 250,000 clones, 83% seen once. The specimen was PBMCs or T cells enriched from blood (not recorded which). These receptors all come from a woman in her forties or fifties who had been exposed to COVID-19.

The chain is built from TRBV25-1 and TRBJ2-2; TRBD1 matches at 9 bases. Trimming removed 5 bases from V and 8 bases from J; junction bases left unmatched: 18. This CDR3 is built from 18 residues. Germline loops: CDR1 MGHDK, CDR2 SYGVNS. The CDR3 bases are TGTGCCAGCAGTCCACTGGGTTCCGACAGGGGGACTTGGGGGGAGCTGTTTTTT. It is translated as CASSPLGSDRGTWGELFF.

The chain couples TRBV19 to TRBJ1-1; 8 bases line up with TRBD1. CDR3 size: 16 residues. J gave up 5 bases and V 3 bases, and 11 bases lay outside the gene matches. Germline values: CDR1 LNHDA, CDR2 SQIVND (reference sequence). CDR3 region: CASSMRQGAVGTEAFF. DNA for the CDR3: TGTGCCAGTAGTATGCGTCAGGGGGCAGTTGGGACTGAAGCTTTCTTT.

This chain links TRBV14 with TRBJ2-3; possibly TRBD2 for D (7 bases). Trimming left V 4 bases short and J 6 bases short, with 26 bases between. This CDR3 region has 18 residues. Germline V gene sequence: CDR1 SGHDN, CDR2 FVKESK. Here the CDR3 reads CASSRRAGTILDVDTQYF. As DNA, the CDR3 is TGTGCCAGCAGCCGAAGAGCGGGGACAATTCTAGACGTGGATACGCAGTATTTT.

The chain's CDR3 is CASSLESSGRTDTQYF. The CDR3 DNA reads TGCGCCAGCAGCTTGGAGTCTAGCGGCCGCACAGATACGCAGTATTTT. V and J are TRBV5-1 and TRBJ2-3; 7 bases agree with TRBD2. CDR3 length equals 16 residues. The germline gives CDR1 SGHRS, CDR2 YFSETQ. V lost 0 bases to trimming and J lost 1 base; unmatched junction nucleotides: 5. The full variable domain, rest sourced from reference TRBV5-1 and TRBJ2-3, is KAGVTQTPRYLIKTRGQQVTLSCSPISGHRSVSWYQQTPGQGLQFLFEYFSETQRNKGNFPGRFSGRQFSNSRSEMNVSTLELGDSALYLCASSLESSGRTDTQYFGPGTRLTVL.

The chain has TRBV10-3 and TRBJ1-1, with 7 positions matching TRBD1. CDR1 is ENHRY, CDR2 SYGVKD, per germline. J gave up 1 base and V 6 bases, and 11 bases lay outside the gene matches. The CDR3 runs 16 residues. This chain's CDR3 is CAISRTQGFGNTEAFF. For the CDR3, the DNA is TGTGCCATCAGCCGAACACAGGGGTTCGGGAACACTGAAGCTTTCTTT.

The CDR3 DNA reads as TGTGCCTGGAGTGTTTGGCGGGGGTTCAACAATGAGCAGTTCTTC. This sequence encodes CAWSVWRGFNNEQFF. This chain uses TRBV30 with TRBJ2-1; 7 nucleotides match TRBD2. V gave up 0 bases and J gave up 5 bases; unmatched junction bases: 7. The CDR3 is made up of 15 amino acids. Germline V gene sequence: CDR1 GTSNPN, CDR2 SVGIG (reference sequence).

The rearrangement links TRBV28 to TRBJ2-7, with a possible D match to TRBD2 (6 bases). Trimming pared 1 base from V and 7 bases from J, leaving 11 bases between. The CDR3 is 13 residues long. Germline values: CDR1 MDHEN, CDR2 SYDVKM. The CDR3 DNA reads TGTGCCAGCAGTTTATCGGGGGTAAGGGAGCAGTACTTC. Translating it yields CASSLSGVREQYF.

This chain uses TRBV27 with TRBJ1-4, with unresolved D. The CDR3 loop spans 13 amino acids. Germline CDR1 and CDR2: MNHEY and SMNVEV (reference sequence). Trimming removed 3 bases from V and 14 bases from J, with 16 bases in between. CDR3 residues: CASSFGPGERLFF. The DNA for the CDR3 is TGTGCCAGCAGTTTTGGGCCCGGGGAGAGGCTGTTTTTT.

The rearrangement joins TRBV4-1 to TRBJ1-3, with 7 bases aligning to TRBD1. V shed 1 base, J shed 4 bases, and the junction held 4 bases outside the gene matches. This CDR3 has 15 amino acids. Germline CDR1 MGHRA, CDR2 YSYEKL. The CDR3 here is CASSQVTGRGNTIYF. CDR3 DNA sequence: TGCGCCAGCAGCCAAGTGACAGGGAGAGGAAACACCATATATTTT.

The CDR3 DNA reads TGTGCCAGCGAAGGGACTAGCGGGGGCAATGAGCAGTTCTTC. Translated, it gives CASEGTSGGNEQFF. This chain joins TRBV9 and TRBJ2-1, with TRBD2 identical over 14 bases. The CDR3 extends over 14 amino acids. CDR1 and CDR2 from the germline V gene are SGDLS and YYNGEE. V was pared by 7 bases and J by 6 bases, with 3 bases of the junction left unmatched.

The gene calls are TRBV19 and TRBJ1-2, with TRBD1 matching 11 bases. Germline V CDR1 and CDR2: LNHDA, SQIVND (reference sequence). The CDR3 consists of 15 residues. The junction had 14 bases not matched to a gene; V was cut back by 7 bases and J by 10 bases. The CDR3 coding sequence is TGTGCCAGTACCAGGACAGGGGGCTCCGTTATTGACTACACCTTC. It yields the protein CASTRTGGSVIDYTF. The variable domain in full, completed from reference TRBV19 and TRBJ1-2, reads DGGITQSPKYLFRKEGQNVTLSCEQNLNHDAMYWYRQDPGQGLRLIYYSQIVNDFQKGDIAEGYSVSREKKESFPLTVTSAQKNPTAFYLCASTRTGGSVIDYTFGSGTRLTVV.

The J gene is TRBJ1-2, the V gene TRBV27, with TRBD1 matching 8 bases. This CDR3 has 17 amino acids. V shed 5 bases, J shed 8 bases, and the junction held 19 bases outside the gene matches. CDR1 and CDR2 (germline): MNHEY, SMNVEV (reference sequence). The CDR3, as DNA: TGTGCCAGCAGTCCCTACCCCCCGGACAGGGAGAAAGGAGGCTACACCTTC. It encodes CASSPYPPDREKGGYTF.

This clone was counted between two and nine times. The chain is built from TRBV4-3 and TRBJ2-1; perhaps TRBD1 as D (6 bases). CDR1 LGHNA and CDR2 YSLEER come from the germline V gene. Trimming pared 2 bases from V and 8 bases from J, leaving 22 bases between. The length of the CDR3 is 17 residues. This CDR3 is CASSQRIPGTPGDEQFF. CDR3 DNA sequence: TGCGCCAGCAGCCAAAGGATCCCTGGGACACCAGGCGATGAGCAGTTCTTC.

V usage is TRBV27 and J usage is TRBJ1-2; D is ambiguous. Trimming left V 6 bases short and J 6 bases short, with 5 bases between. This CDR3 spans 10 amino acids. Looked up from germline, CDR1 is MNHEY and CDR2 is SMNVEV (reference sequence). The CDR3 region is CASSPDGYTF. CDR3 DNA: TGTGCCAGCAGCCCGGATGGCTACACCTTC.

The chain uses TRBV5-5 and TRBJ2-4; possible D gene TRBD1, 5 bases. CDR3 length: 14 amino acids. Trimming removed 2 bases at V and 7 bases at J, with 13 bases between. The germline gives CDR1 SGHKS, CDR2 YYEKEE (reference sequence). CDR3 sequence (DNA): TGTGCCAGCAGCTTTTGGCAGGGTGACAACATTCAGTACTTC. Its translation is CASSFWQGDNIQYF.

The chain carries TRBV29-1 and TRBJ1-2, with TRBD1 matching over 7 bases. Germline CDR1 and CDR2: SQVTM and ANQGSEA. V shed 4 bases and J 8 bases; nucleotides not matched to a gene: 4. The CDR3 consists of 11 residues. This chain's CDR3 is CSVVGGGGYTF. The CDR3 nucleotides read TGCAGCGTTGTAGGGGGCGGGGGCTACACCTTC.

The DNA of the CDR3 is TGTGCCTGGAGTGACAGGGGGAACACTGAAGCTTTCTTT. Translation gives CAWSDRGNTEAFF. V usage is TRBV30 and J usage is TRBJ1-1, with 7 nucleotides matching TRBD1. The CDR3 totals 13 residues. Germline V CDR1 and CDR2: GTSNPN, SVGIG (reference sequence). Trimming took 1 base from V and 1 from J; bases not matched to a gene: 0. The whole variable domain, remainder taken from reference TRBV30 and TRBJ1-1, is SQTIHQWPATLVQPVGSPLSLECTVEGTSNPNLYWYRQAAGRGLQLLFYSVGIGQISSEVPQNLSASRPQDRQFILSSKKLLLSDSGFYLCAWSDRGNTEAFFGQGTRLTVV.

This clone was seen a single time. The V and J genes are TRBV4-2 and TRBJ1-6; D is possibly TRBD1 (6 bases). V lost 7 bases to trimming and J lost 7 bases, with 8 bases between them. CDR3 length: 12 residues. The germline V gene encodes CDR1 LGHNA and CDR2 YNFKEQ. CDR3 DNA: TGTGCCAGCACCACAGGGAATTCACCCCTCCACTTT. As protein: CASTTGNSPLHF.

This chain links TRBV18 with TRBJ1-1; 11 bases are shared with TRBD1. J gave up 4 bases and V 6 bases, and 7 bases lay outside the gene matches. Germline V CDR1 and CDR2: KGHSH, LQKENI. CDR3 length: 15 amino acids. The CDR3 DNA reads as TGTGCCAGCTCGCGGACAGGGGGCGAGGGCACTGAAGCTTTCTTT. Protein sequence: CASSRTGGEGTEAFF.

CDR3 in amino acids: CASSPSGTGSGYTF. DNA of the CDR3: TGTGCCAGCAGCCCATCCGGGACAGGATCTGGCTACACCTTC. The V gene is TRBV7-9, the J gene TRBJ1-2, with 8 positions matching TRBD1. Germline values: CDR1 SEHNR, CDR2 FQNEAQ (reference sequence). The V and J ends lost 5 bases and 7 bases, in that order; junction bases with no gene match: 9. The CDR3 covers 14 residues.

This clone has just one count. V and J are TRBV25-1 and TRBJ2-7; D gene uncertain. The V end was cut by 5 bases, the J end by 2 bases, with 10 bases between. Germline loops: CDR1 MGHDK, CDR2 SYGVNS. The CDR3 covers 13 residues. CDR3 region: CASSFHGAYEQYF. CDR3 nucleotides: TGTGCCAGCAGTTTCCACGGAGCCTACGAGCAGTACTTC.

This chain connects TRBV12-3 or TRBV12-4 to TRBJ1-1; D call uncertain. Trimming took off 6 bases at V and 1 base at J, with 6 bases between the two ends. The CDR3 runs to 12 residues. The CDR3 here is CASSPSNTEAFF. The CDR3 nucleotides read TGTGCCAGCAGCCCCTCGAACACTGAAGCTTTCTTT.

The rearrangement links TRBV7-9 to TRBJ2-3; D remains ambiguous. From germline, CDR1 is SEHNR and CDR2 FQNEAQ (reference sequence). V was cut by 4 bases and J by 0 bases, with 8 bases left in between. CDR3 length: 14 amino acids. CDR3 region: CASSSITSTDTQYF. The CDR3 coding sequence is TGTGCCAGCAGCTCTATCACTAGCACAGATACGCAGTATTTT.

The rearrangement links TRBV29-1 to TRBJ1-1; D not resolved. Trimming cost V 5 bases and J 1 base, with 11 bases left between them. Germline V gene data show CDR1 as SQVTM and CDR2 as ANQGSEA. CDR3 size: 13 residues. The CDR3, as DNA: TGCAGCGTTTTCAGAAAATCGAACACTGAAGCTTTCTTT. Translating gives CSVFRKSNTEAFF.

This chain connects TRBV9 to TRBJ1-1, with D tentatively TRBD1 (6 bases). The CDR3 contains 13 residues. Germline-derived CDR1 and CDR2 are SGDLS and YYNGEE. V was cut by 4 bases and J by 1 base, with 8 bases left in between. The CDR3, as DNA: TGTGCCAGCAGCTCAGGGGCGAACACTGAAGCTTTCTTT. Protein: CASSSGANTEAFF.

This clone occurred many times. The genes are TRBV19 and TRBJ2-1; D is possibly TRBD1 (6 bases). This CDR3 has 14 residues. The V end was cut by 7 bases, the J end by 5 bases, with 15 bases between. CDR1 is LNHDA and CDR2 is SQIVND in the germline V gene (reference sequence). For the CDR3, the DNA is TGTGCCAGTACCAGAACAGGGAATAACAATGAGCAGTTCTTC. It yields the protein CASTRTGNNNEQFF. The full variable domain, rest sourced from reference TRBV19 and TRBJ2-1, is DGGITQSPKYLFRKEGQNVTLSCEQNLNHDAMYWYRQDPGQGLRLIYYSQIVNDFQKGDIAEGYSVSREKKESFPLTVTSAQKNPTAFYLCASTRTGNNNEQFFGPGTRLTVL.

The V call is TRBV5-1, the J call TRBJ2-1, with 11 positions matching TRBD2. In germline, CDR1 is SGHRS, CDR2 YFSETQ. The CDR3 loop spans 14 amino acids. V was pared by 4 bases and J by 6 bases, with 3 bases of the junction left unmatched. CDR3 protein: CASSPGLAVNEQFF. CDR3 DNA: TGCGCCAGCAGCCCGGGACTAGCGGTCAATGAGCAGTTCTTC.

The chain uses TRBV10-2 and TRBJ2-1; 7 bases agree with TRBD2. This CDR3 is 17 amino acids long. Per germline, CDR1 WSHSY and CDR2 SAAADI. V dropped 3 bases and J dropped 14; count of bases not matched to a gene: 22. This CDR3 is CASSDLRTYSTMSGKFF. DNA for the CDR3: TGCGCCAGCAGTGACCTCAGGACGTACTCAACAATGAGCGGGAAGTTCTTC.

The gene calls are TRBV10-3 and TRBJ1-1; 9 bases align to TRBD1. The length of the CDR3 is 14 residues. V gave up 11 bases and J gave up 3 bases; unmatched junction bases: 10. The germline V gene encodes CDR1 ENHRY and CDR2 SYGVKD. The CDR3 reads CASNQGQGYTEAFF. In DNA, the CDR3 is TGTGCCTCCAACCAGGGACAGGGATACACTGAAGCTTTCTTT.